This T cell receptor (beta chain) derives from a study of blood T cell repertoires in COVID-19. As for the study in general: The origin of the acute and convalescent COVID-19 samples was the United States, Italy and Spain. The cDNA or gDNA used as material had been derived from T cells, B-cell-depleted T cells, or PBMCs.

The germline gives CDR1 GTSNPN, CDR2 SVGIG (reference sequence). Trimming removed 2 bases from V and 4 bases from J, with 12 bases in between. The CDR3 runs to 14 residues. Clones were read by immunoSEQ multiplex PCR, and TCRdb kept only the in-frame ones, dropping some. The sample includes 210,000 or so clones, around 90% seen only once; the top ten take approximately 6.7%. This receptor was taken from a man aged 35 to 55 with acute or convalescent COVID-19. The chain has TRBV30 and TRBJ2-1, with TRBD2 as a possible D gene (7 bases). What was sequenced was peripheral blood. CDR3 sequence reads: CAWSRGTTYNEQFF. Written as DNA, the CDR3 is TGTGCCTGGAGTAGGGGGACTACTTACAATGAGCAGTTCTTC. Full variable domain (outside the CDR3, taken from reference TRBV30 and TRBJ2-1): SQTIHQWPATLVQPVGSPLSLECTVEGTSNPNLYWYRQAAGRGLQLLFYSVGIGQISSEVPQNLSASRPQDRQFILSSKKLLLSDSGFYLCAWSRGTTYNEQFFGPGTRLTVL.